The 24 T cell receptor beta chains below come from one sample, sequenced in a study of spatial heterogeneity in lung cancer. Time point meaning: sample taken at primary tumor resection. Frozen PBMC, nontumor lung or tumor provided whole RNA, which was sequenced unsorted. TCRdb used MiXCR to reprocess the 5' RACE reads, holding one entry per CDR3 protein. The table lists approximately 11,000 distinct CDR3 sequences, about 6% of them singletons. Sequences were derived from normal lung tissue next to the tumor, sampled at surgery. These receptors originate from a male donor with early-stage non-small cell lung cancer.

This clonotype was counted between two and nine times. Since the library was made to target alpha chains, this beta chain is a stray read and its abundance is not meaningful. This chain joins TRBV20-1 and TRBJ2-1, with 8 bases that match TRBD1. The CDR3 has 13 residues. The V and J ends lost 4 bases and 8 bases, in that order; junction bases with no gene match: 7. The germline V gene has CDR1 DFQATT and CDR2 SNEGSKA (reference sequence). The CDR3 loop reads CSAIRTGRDEQFF. For the CDR3, the DNA is TGCAGTGCTATTAGGACAGGGCGCGATGAGCAGTTCTTC.

This clonotype has ten or more counts. One base away lies a much larger clone, so this may be a sequencing read error. This beta chain is off target for a library built for alpha chains, so its abundance means little. V and J are TRBV5-1 and TRBJ2-3, with 7 nucleotides matching TRBD2. Unmatched junction bases numbered 10, after V lost 3 bases and J lost 0 bases. Germline V lookup: CDR1 SGHRS, CDR2 YFSETQ. This CDR3 contains 17 residues. CDR3 residues: CASSCPERAGSTDTQYF. CDR3 in DNA: TGCGCCAGCAGCTGCCCTGAACGAGCGGGGAGCACAGATACGCAGTATTTT.

On this clonotype: This beta chain is a stray read from a library made for alpha chains; its abundance is not meaningful. This chain joins TRBV6-1 and TRBJ1-1, with D possibly TRBD1 on 6 matching bases. Germline lookup yields CDR1 MNHNS and CDR2 SASEGT. Trimming pared 0 bases from V and 6 bases from J, leaving 14 bases between. CDR3 length: 15 residues. Written as DNA, the CDR3 is TGTGCCAGCAGTGAAGCGCCTGGCGGGGGCTCTGAAGCTTTCTTT. This codes for CASSEAPGGGSEAFF.

This clonotype was seen ten or more times. This beta chain is an unintended read in a library built for alpha chains; its size means little. Written as DNA, the CDR3 is TGTGCCAGCAGTCCTTACACGGTCCCAGGCGTAGCTTTCTTT. Residues: CASSPYTVPGVAFF. The chain recombines TRBV12-3 or TRBV12-4 with TRBJ1-1; no definite D call. CDR3 length equals 14 residues. V lost 5 bases, J lost 10 bases, and 20 bases lay in between.

This clonotype is deemed medium-sized. This beta chain came through as a stray read in a library set up for alpha chains, and its size says little. This rearrangement joins TRBV12-3 or TRBV12-4 to TRBJ2-6; no clear D gene. The CDR3 runs 14 residues. Trimming stripped 7 bases from V and 0 bases from J, with 7 bases between. CDR3 nucleotides: TGTGCCAGCACCCTTAGCTCTGGGGCCAACGTCCTGACTTTC. This codes for CASTLSSGANVLTF.

This clonotype was picked up a small number of times. This beta chain lies outside the target of a library built for alpha chains; its clone size means little. The chain has TRBV3-1 and TRBJ2-3, with 10 nucleotides matching TRBD2. The length of the CDR3 is 16 residues. Germline V gives CDR1 LGHDT, CDR2 YNNKEL (reference sequence). V lost 4 bases and J lost 3; bases outside the gene matches: 7. DNA for the CDR3: TGTGCCAGCAGCCCCCTGGCTAGCGGGAGTACAGATACGCAGTATTTT. It yields the protein CASSPLASGSTDTQYF.

This clonotype was observed many times. This beta chain is an unintended read in a library built for alpha chains; its size means little. The V and J genes are TRBV2 and TRBJ1-2; D is unclear. The CDR3 totals 13 residues. V was cut by 6 bases and J by 1 base, with 9 bases left in between. Germline V gene data show CDR1 as SNHLY and CDR2 as FYNNEI. CDR3 coding DNA: TGTGCCAGCAGCCCGAACAGTAACTATGGCTACACCTTC. Encoded protein: CASSPNSNYGYTF.

In its sample, this clonotype was seen many times. This beta chain is a stray read from a library made for alpha chains; its abundance is not meaningful. The rearrangement uses TRBV6-5 and TRBJ1-1, with D unclear. The germline V gene encodes CDR1 MNHEY and CDR2 SVGAGI. Trimming removed 2 bases from V and 5 bases from J, with 6 bases in between. The CDR3 consists of 12 residues. CDR3 in amino acids: CASSYGGTEAFF. The CDR3 coding sequence is TGTGCCAGCAGTTACGGTGGGACTGAAGCTTTCTTT.

This clonotype is medium-sized in the sample. This beta chain turned up in a library designed for alpha chains; as an off-target read, its abundance says little. V usage is TRBV27 and J usage is TRBJ1-5; 9 nucleotides align to TRBD1. Germline V gives CDR1 MNHEY, CDR2 SMNVEV (reference sequence). With V trimmed by 6 bases and J by 6 bases, 9 bases remained unmatched. This CDR3 region has 15 residues. The CDR3 loop is CASRNDRGIIQPQHF. The CDR3 DNA reads as TGTGCCAGCAGGAACGACAGGGGGATTATTCAGCCCCAGCATTTT.

Remarks on this clonotype: A library prepared for alpha chains yielded this beta chain as an off-target read; its size is of little meaning. J is TRBJ1-5 and V is TRBV6-1; no clear D gene. The V gene's germline CDR1 is MNHNS and CDR2 SASEGT. Between the trimmed V and J ends, which lost 6 bases and 0 bases, there was a span of 6 bases. This CDR3 has 13 amino acids. CDR3 sequence: CASSVNSNQPQHF. As DNA, the CDR3 is TGTGCCAGCAGCGTTAATAGCAATCAGCCCCAGCATTTT.

Many counts were recorded for this clonotype. This beta chain lies outside the target of a library built for alpha chains; its clone size means little. The chain joins TRBV30 to TRBJ1-1; D ambiguous. Trimming shortened V by 2 bases and J by 1 base, and 14 bases separated the two germline ends. CDR1 and CDR2 from the germline V gene are GTSNPN and SVGIG (reference sequence). The CDR3 sequence is 15 residues long. The chain's CDR3 is CAWSSQEVQNTEAFF. In nucleotides, the CDR3 is TGTGCCTGGAGTAGCCAGGAAGTTCAGAACACTGAAGCTTTCTTT.

This clonotype was seen many times. The library was designed around alpha chains, so this beta chain is a stray read whose abundance carries little weight. The genes are TRBV5-6 and TRBJ2-1, with D tentatively TRBD2 (5 bases). The V end was cut by 1 base, the J end by 4 bases, with 18 bases between. CDR1 SGHDT and CDR2 YYEEEE come from the germline V gene. This CDR3 has 17 amino acids. This CDR3 reads CASSLPPFSGLYNEQFF. The CDR3 region has the DNA TGTGCCAGCAGCTTGCCTCCATTCAGCGGACTTTACAATGAGCAGTTCTTC.

This clonotype was seen ten or more times. Since it is a stray read in a library aimed at alpha chains, this beta chain has a size that is not meaningful. The chain recombines TRBV6-2 or TRBV6-3 with TRBJ1-1; D is undetermined. Germline CDR1 reads MNHEY; CDR2 reads SVGEGT. The germline V and J ends were trimmed by 6 bases and 3 bases, with 17 bases remaining between them. The length of the CDR3 is 15 residues. DNA for the CDR3: TGTGCCAGCAGCCCACCCCCGGACGGCTACACTGAAGCTTTCTTT. Translated: CASSPPPDGYTEAFF.

There are many counts of this clonotype. Since the library was made to target alpha chains, this beta chain is a stray read and its abundance is not meaningful. V and J are TRBV12-3 or TRBV12-4 and TRBJ2-7; D is possibly TRBD1 (6 bases). There are 19 residues in the CDR3. V lost 2 bases to trimming and J lost 3 bases, with 26 bases between them. The CDR3 DNA sequence: TGTGCCAGCAGTTTAAGCGTTGGAGTCTCAGGGGCCCTAGACTACGAGCAGTACTTC. This gives the protein CASSLSVGVSGALDYEQYF.

The sample holds many counts of this clonotype. One end of the junction does not line up with germline, which may come from a read error. This beta chain lies outside the target of a library built for alpha chains; its clone size means little. This sequence joins TRBV7-2 and TRBJ1-6; D unclear. Per the germline V gene, CDR1 is SGHTA and CDR2 is FQGNSA. The CDR3 has 17 residues. CDR3 in amino acids: CASSLVGPGLGNSPLHF. Here the CDR3 DNA reads TGTGCCAGCAGCTTAGTAGGCCCCGGGCTGGGTAATTCACCCCTCCACTTC.

This clonotype has at least ten counts. This beta chain appears as a stray read in a library generated for alpha chains; its size is not informative. The chain combines TRBV7-9 with TRBJ1-2; no reliable D call. The germline gives CDR1 SEHNR, CDR2 FQNEAQ (reference sequence). V dropped 1 base and J dropped 4 bases, with 10 bases sitting between them. The CDR3 length is 14 residues. Here the CDR3 DNA reads TGTGCCAGCAGCTTAGTGGCGGAGTTCTATGGCTACACCTTC. It yields the protein CASSLVAEFYGYTF.

This clonotype was observed at least ten times. This beta chain was picked up by a library intended for alpha chains and is off target, so its count carries little meaning. This sequence joins TRBV27 and TRBJ1-4, with 8 positions matching TRBD1. The length of the CDR3 is 13 residues. The V and J ends lost 6 bases and 7 bases, in that order; junction bases with no gene match: 4. CDR1 MNHEY and CDR2 SMNVEV come from the germline V gene (reference sequence). The CDR3 DNA reads TGTGCCAGCAGGGACAGGGCGGCTGAAAAACTGTTTTTT. Translating gives CASRDRAAEKLFF.

This clonotype has a count of ten or more. The library was designed around alpha chains, so this beta chain is a stray read whose abundance carries little weight. This chain connects TRBV29-1 to TRBJ2-1; tentatively, D is TRBD2 (6 bases). There are 15 residues in the CDR3. Trimming removed 4 bases from V and 0 bases from J, with 13 bases in between. Germline CDR1 and CDR2: SQVTM and ANQGSEA. The CDR3 is CSVGTTASSYNEQFF. The CDR3 nucleotides read TGCAGCGTTGGGACTACCGCTAGCTCCTACAATGAGCAGTTCTTC.

This clonotype has a count of ten or more. Within a library made for alpha chains, this beta chain is off target, and its count is uninformative. V usage is TRBV20-1 and J usage is TRBJ2-5; tentatively, D is TRBD2 (6 bases). V lost 0 bases and J lost 4, with 9 bases in between. Germline V gene data show CDR1 as DFQATT and CDR2 as SNEGSKA (reference sequence). CDR3 length: 13 residues. For the CDR3, the DNA is TGCAGTGCTAGAGAGTTCGGGGGAGAGACCCAGTACTTC. Its protein product is CSAREFGGETQYF.

The sample holds many counts of this clonotype. The size of this beta chain means little, since it is a stray read in a library made for alpha chains. This CDR3 is CAIPDRKGEQFF. CDR3 DNA: TGTGCCATCCCGGACAGGAAAGGTGAGCAGTTCTTC. The chain couples TRBV18 to TRBJ2-1; 7 positions agree with TRBD1. Per germline, CDR1 KGHSH and CDR2 LQKENI. The CDR3 has 12 residues. V shed 10 bases and J 9 bases; nucleotides not matched to a gene: 9.

There are many counts of this clonotype. The library was designed around alpha chains, so this beta chain is a stray read whose abundance carries little weight. The J gene is TRBJ2-7, the V gene TRBV11-2; possible D gene TRBD1, 6 bases. The CDR3 loop spans 14 amino acids. CDR1 and CDR2 (germline): SGHAT, FQNNGV. Between the trimmed V and J ends, which lost 1 base and 11 bases, there was a span of 18 bases. CDR3 residues: CASSLANRDPGEYF. The CDR3 DNA sequence: TGTGCCAGCAGCTTAGCCAACCGGGACCCAGGGGAGTACTTC.

There are many counts of this clonotype. Found in a library prepared for alpha chains, this beta chain is an off-target read, and its abundance has little meaning. The chain uses TRBV12-3 or TRBV12-4 and TRBJ2-5, with 8 bases matching TRBD2. The CDR3 covers 15 residues. J gave up 5 bases and V 2 bases, and 7 bases lay outside the gene matches. The CDR3 here is CASSLRREDGETQYF. The CDR3 DNA sequence: TGTGCCAGCAGTTTAAGGCGGGAGGATGGGGAGACCCAGTACTTC.

Only a few counts were recorded for this clonotype. This beta chain lies outside the target of a library built for alpha chains; its clone size means little. The V and J genes are TRBV20-1 and TRBJ2-5; the D is unclear. The CDR3 covers 14 residues. The germline V gene has CDR1 DFQATT and CDR2 SNEGSKA (reference sequence). V was pared by 0 bases and J by 6 bases, with 14 bases between. The CDR3 is CSARDLSSVQTQYF. The CDR3 nucleotides read TGCAGTGCTAGAGATCTCTCGAGCGTCCAGACCCAGTACTTC.

By proportion, this clonotype is medium-sized (0.01 to 0.1%). This beta chain is an off-target read within a library intended for alpha chains, so its frequency means little. V is TRBV27 and J is TRBJ2-1; 9 bases match TRBD2. The CDR3 is made up of 17 amino acids. After removal of 2 bases from V and 10 bases from J, the junction contained 15 bases not matched to a gene. Germline CDR1 and CDR2: MNHEY and SMNVEV (reference sequence). The CDR3: CASSLKGSGSGLREQFF. The CDR3 DNA sequence: TGTGCCAGCAGTTTAAAAGGTAGCGGGAGTGGCCTAAGGGAGCAGTTCTTC.